The clone carrying this TCR beta chain was detected once. The sample is drawn from a study of blood T cell repertoires in COVID-19. Clones were read by immunoSEQ multiplex PCR, and TCRdb kept only the in-frame ones, dropping some. The sample lists under 300,000 clones; 86% were seen once. V gave up 0 bases and J gave up 7 bases; unmatched junction bases: 6. This CDR3 has 16 residues. Germline loops: CDR1 MNHEY, CDR2 SVGAGI. The TCR comes from a woman in her 70s with COVID-19, enrolled during active disease. Sequenced input: peripheral blood. The chain couples TRBV6-5 to TRBJ2-1, with 10 bases fitting TRBD2. CDR3 sequence reads: CASSYSWSGGANEQFF. The CDR3 nucleotides are TGTGCCAGCAGTTACTCTTGGAGCGGGGGGGCGAATGAGCAGTTCTTC.